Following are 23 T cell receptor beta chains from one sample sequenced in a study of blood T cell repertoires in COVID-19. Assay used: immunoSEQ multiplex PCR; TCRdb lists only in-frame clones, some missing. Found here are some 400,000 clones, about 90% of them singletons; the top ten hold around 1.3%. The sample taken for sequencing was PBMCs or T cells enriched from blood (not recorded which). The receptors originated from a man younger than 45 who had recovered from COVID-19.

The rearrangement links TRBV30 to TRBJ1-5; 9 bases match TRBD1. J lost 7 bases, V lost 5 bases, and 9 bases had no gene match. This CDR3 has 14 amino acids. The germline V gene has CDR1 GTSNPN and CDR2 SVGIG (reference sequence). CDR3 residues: CAWGGQGRVQPQHF. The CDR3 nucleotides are TGTGCCTGGGGCGGACAGGGGAGAGTCCAGCCCCAGCATTTT.

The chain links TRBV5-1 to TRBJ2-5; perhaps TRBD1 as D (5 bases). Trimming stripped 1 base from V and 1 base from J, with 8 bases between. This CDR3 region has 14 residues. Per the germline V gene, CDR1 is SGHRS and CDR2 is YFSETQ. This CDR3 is CASSLTGVQETQYF. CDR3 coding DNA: TGCGCCAGCAGCTTGACAGGAGTCCAAGAGACCCAGTACTTC.

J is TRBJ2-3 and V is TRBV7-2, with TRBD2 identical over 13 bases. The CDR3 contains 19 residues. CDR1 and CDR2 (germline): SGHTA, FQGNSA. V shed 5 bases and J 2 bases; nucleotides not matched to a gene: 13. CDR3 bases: TGTGCCAGCAGCAGAGGGACTAGCGGGGCACCCACGAACACAGATACGCAGTATTTT. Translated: CASSRGTSGAPTNTDTQYF.

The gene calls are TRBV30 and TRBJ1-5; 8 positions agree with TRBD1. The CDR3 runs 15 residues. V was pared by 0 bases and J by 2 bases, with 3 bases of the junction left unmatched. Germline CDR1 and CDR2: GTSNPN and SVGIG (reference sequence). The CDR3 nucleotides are TGTGCCTGGAGTGTCGGGGGACAGGGCAATCAGCCCCAGCATTTT. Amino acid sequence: CAWSVGGQGNQPQHF.

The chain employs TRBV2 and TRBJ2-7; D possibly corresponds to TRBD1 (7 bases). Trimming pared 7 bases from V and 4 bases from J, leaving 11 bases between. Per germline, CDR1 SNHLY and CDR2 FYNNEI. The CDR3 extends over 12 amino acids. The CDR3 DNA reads TGTGCCAGCAAGGAGGGGGCGTACGAGCAGTACTTC. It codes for CASKEGAYEQYF.

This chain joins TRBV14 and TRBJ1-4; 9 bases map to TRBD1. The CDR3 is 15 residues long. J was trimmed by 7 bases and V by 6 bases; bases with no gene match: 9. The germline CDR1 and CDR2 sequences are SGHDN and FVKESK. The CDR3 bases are TGTGCCAGCAGTCCGCAACAGGGGGCGATTGAAAAACTGTTTTTT. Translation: CASSPQQGAIEKLFF.

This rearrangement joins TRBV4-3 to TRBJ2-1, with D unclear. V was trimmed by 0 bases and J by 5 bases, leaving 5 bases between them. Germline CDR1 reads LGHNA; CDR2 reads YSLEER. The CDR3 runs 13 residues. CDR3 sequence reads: CASSQDGDNEQFF. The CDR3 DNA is TGCGCCAGCAGCCAAGACGGAGACAATGAGCAGTTCTTC.

In DNA form, the CDR3 reads TGTGCCAGTAGTACTCCTCCTTCGGCCTACGAGCAGTACTTC. Encoded protein: CASSTPPSAYEQYF. The chain employs TRBV19 and TRBJ2-7; D not resolved. The CDR3 loop spans 14 amino acids. Trimming took 4 bases from V and 2 from J, leaving 12 bases between them. Germline CDR1 is LNHDA and CDR2 is SQIVND (reference sequence).

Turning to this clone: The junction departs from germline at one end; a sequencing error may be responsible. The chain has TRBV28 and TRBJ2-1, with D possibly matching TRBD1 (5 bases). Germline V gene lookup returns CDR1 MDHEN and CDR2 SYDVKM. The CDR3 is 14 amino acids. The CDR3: CASSFSRVEIRAIF. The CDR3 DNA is TGTGCCAGCAGTTTTAGCAGGGTGGAAATAAGGGCGATCTTC.

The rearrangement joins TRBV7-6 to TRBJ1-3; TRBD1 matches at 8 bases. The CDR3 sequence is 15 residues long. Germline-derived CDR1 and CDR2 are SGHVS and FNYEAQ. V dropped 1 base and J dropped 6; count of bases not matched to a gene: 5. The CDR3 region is CASSLGTGSVNTIYF. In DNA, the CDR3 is TGTGCCAGCAGCTTAGGGACAGGGAGTGTAAACACCATATATTTT.

The CDR3 here is CSVAFNYGYTF. The CDR3 nucleotides are TGCAGCGTGGCATTTAACTATGGCTACACCTTC. J is TRBJ1-2 and V is TRBV29-1; D ambiguous. Trimming left V 6 bases short and J 1 base short, with 6 bases between. The CDR3 consists of 11 residues. Germline-derived CDR1 and CDR2 are SQVTM and ANQGSEA. Full variable domain (outside the CDR3, taken from reference TRBV29-1 and TRBJ1-2): SAVISQKPSRDICQRGTSLTIQCQVDSQVTMMFWYRQQPGQSLTLIATANQGSEATYESGFVIDKFPISRPNLTFSTLTVSNMSPEDSSIYLCSVAFNYGYTFGSGTRLTVV.

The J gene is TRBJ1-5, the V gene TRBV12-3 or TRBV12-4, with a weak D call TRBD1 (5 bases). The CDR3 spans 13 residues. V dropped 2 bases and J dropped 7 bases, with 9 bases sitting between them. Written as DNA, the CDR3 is TGTGCCAGCAGTTTATTAGGGGAACAGCCCCAGCATTTT. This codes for CASSLLGEQPQHF.

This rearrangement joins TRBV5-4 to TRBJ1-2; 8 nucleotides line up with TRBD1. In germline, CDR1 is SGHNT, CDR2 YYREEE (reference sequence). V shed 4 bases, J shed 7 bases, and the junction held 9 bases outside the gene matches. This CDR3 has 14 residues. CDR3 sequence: CASSPETGARGYTF. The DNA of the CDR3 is TGTGCCAGCAGCCCGGAGACAGGGGCCCGTGGCTACACCTTC.

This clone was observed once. CDR3 sequence (DNA): TGTGCCAGCAGCCCGCCGGGACTTCCGTACAATGAGCAGTTCTTC. It encodes CASSPPGLPYNEQFF. V and J are TRBV7-3 and TRBJ2-1, with D tentatively TRBD2 (6 bases). This CDR3 comprises 15 residues. With 5 bases removed from V and 4 bases from J, the gap between germline ends came to 15 bases. CDR1 and CDR2 from the germline V gene are SGHTA and FQGTGA.

The CDR3 DNA follows: TGTGCCAGCAGTGGGACAGGGGACGAGCAGTACTTC. It yields the protein CASSGTGDEQYF. The chain couples TRBV6-2 or TRBV6-3 to TRBJ2-7; 10 nucleotides align to TRBD1. Germline lookup yields CDR1 MNHEY and CDR2 SVGEGT. The ends lost 5 bases at V and 5 bases at J; junction bases unmatched: 0. This CDR3 spans 12 amino acids.

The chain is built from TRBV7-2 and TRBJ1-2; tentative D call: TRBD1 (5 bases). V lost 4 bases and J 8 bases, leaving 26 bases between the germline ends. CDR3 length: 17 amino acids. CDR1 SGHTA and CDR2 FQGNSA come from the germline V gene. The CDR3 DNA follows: TGTGCCAGCAGCTCCCGGCCCCCACCGGGACCCCGGGAGGGCTACACCTTC. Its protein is CASSSRPPPGPREGYTF.

The CDR3 is CASSIGPTGGLNYGYTF. CDR3 sequence (DNA): TGTGCCAGTAGTATAGGCCCTACAGGGGGCCTCAACTATGGCTACACCTTC. The chain combines TRBV19 with TRBJ1-2; 9 bases are shared with TRBD1. Per the germline V gene, CDR1 is LNHDA and CDR2 is SQIVND (reference sequence). J lost 2 bases, V lost 1 base, and 8 bases had no gene match. CDR3 size: 17 residues.

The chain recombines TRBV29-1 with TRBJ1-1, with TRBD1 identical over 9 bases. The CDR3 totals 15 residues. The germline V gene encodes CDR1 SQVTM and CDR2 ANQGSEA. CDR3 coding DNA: TGCAGTGCCGAAGAAGGGACAGGGATGAACACTGAAGCTTTCTTT. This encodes CSAEEGTGMNTEAFF.

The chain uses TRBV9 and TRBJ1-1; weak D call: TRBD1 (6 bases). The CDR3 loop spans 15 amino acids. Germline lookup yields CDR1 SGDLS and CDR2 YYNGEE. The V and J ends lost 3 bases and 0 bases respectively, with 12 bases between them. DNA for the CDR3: TGTGCCAGCAGCGCCTATACAGGGATGAACACTGAAGCTTTCTTT. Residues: CASSAYTGMNTEAFF. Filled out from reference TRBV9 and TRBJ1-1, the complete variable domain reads DSGVTQTPKHLITATGQRVTLRCSPRSGDLSVYWYQQSLDQGLQFLIQYYNGEERAKGNILERFSAQQFPDLHSELNLSSLELGDSALYFCASSAYTGMNTEAFFGQGTRLTVV.

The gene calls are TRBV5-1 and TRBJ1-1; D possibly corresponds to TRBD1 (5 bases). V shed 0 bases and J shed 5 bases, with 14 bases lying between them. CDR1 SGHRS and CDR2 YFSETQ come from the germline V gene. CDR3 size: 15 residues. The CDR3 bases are TGCGCCAGCAGCTTGGCCGTCCCAGGGCGGACTGAAGCTTTCTTT. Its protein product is CASSLAVPGRTEAFF.

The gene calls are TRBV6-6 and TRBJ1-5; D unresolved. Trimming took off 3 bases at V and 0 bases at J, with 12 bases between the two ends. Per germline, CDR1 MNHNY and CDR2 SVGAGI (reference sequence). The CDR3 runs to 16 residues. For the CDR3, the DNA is TGTGCCAGCAGTTATTTGGCAGTTTATAGCAATCAGCCCCAGCATTTT. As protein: CASSYLAVYSNQPQHF.

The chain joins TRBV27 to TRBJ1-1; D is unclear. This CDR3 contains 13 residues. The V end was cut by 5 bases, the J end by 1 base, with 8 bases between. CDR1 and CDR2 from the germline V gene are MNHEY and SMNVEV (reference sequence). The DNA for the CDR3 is TGTGCCAGCAGTAGACTAAGGAACACTGAAGCTTTCTTT. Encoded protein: CASSRLRNTEAFF.

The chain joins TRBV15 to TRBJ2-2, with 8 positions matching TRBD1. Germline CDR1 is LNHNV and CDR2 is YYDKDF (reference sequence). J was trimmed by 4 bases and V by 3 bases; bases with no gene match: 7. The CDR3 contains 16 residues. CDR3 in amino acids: CATSSRDRKVTGELFF. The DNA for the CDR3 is TGTGCCACCAGCAGCCGGGACAGGAAAGTCACCGGGGAGCTGTTTTTT.